These T cell receptor beta chains were read from a single sample in a study of vaccination and CD4 T cells after COVID-19. Their antigens are not known. TCRdb called the PCR reads again in MiXCR, with one record for every CDR3 protein. Of about 11,000 distinct CDR3 sequences listed, around a third are singletons. Here the sequenced sample was CD4+ T cells from blood, cultured in vitro, taken after SARS-CoV-2 vaccination. These receptors were taken from a human donor who had recovered from COVID-19. CDR3s include the opening cysteine and the closing phenylalanine or tryptophan. A D gene is named only where the DNA matches it firmly. Clone size is given for some rows only: seen once, a few or many times, or a class if the clone is expanded.

d_gene,j_gene,v_gene,abundance,len,CDR3nt,CDR3aa
.,TRBJ2-3,TRBV6-2/TRBV6-3,once,15,TGTGCCAGCACGATTAGCGGATTCCGCACAGATACGCAGTATTTT,CASTISGFRTDTQYF
.,TRBJ2-7,TRBV20-1,few,11,TGCAGTGCACGTTATCTCCGGGAGCAGTACTTC,CSARYLREQYF
.,TRBJ1-1,TRBV28,.,15,TGTGCCAGCAGTCCCCAGGGGCCCCTAAGGACTGAAGCTTTCTTT,CASSPQGPLRTEAFF
.,TRBJ2-3,TRBV20-1,few,17,TGCAGTGCTAGAGATAGGATTCGAAACAGGGTGGCAGATACGCAGTATTTT,CSARDRIRNRVADTQYF
.,TRBJ1-2,TRBV20-1,.,16,TGCAGTGCTAGAGTTCGGGGTGGGGTAGCCACCTATGGCTACACCTTC,CSARVRGGVATYGYTF
.,TRBJ2-2,TRBV11-2,.,15,TGTGCCAGCAGCTTAGCTTCCGGGTCCACCGGGGAGCTGTTTTTT,CASSLASGSTGELFF
.,TRBJ2-1,TRBV20-1,.,15,TGCAGTGCTATTTCCACGGGACACCAATACAATGAGCAGTTCTTC,CSAISTGHQYNEQFF
.,TRBJ1-5,TRBV7-9,.,15,TGTGCCAGCAGCTTAGCGGGGGGGTTAAGTCAGCCCCAGCATTTT,CASSLAGGLSQPQHF
TRBD1,TRBJ1-1,TRBV20-1,.,13,TGCAGTGCAAGCCCGGGACAGGTCACTGAAGCTTTCTTT,CSASPGQVTEAFF
.,TRBJ2-1,TRBV6-2/TRBV6-3,.,11,TGTGCCAGCAGTTACTTGTTTTCGCAGTTCTTC,CASSYLFSQFF
.,TRBJ1-6,TRBV11-2,once,15,TGTGCCAGCAGCTTAACACTCTCAGGGAATTCACCCCTCCACTTT,CASSLTLSGNSPLHF
TRBD2,TRBJ2-3,TRBV20-1,.,14,TGCAGTGCTAGGAGCGGGAGGGCCGGGAATACGCAGTATTTT,CSARSGRAGNTQYF
.,TRBJ1-6,TRBV10-3,few,16,TGTGCCATCAGTGAGTCTGGGGGCCCGGGAAATTCACCCCTCCACTTT,CAISESGGPGNSPLHF
.,TRBJ1-2,TRBV20-1,medium-sized,12,TGCAGTGCTTCCCGGGACAACTATGGCTACACCTTC,CSASRDNYGYTF
.,TRBJ2-5,TRBV23-1,.,15,TGCGCCAGCAGTCATCCTTTGGCAGGCCAAGAGACCCAGTACTTC,CASSHPLAGQETQYF
.,TRBJ1-3,TRBV20-1,.,15,TGCAGTGCTAGGGGGGGCACCATCCTGGGAAACACCATATATTTT,CSARGGTILGNTIYF
TRBD1,TRBJ2-7,TRBV5-1,.,15,TGCGCCAGCAGCTCAGGGACAGGGTGGAAGAACGAGCAGTACTTC,CASSSGTGWKNEQYF
TRBD2,TRBJ2-2,TRBV11-3,.,14,TGTGCCAGCAGCCGAATAGCGGGAAACGGGGAGCTGTTTTTT,CASSRIAGNGELFF
.,TRBJ1-1,TRBV20-1,few,11,TGCAGTGCTAGATTTCGAGAAGAAGCTTTCTTT,CSARFREEAFF
.,TRBJ2-1,TRBV7-9,.,11,TGTGCCTCCCGTAGGGCGTATGAGCAGTTCTTC,CASRRAYEQFF
.,TRBJ1-5,TRBV12-3/TRBV12-4,.,15,TGTGCCAGCAGTTTAGTCACAGGGTTAGGGCAGCCCCAGCATTTT,CASSLVTGLGQPQHF
.,TRBJ2-1,TRBV7-2,few,15,TGTGCCAGCAGCTTAACGGCACTTGCGGTGGGTGAGCAGTTCTTC,CASSLTALAVGEQFF
TRBD1,TRBJ1-5,TRBV20-1,few,15,TGCAGTGCTCAGGGACAGATCAATAGCAATCAGCCCCAGCATTTT,CSAQGQINSNQPQHF
TRBD1,TRBJ2-5,TRBV29-1,.,11,TGCAGCGTGAGGGGGCTGGAGACCCAGTACTTC,CSVRGLETQYF
TRBD2,TRBJ2-3,TRBV19,.,17,TGTGCCAGTAGTACCCGTTGGACTAGCGGAGCTCGCGATACGCAGTATTTT,CASSTRWTSGARDTQYF
.,TRBJ1-5,TRBV7-3,.,14,TGTGCCAGCAGCAACCGGTTGGGGTCTCAGCCCCAGCATTTT,CASSNRLGSQPQHF
.,TRBJ2-2,TRBV19,few,12,TGTGCCAGTAGCCGGCCTGTGGGGGAGCTGTTTTTT,CASSRPVGELFF
.,TRBJ1-3,TRBV7-8,.,14,TGTGCCAGCAGCTACGGCCTCTCTGGAAACACCATATATTTT,CASSYGLSGNTIYF
.,TRBJ1-2,TRBV4-3,few,15,TGCGCCAGCAGCCAAGTATCCGGACAACTATATGGCTACACCTTC,CASSQVSGQLYGYTF
.,TRBJ1-1,TRBV6-5,few,13,TGTGCCAGCAGTTACTCGACCTTTACGCCTGCTTTCTTT,CASSYSTFTPAFF
.,TRBJ1-2,TRBV20-1,few,15,TGCAGTGCTAGAGACGGCAGGGGAACTAACTATGGCTACACCTTC,CSARDGRGTNYGYTF
.,TRBJ2-3,TRBV18,.,15,TGTGCCAGCTCACCGAGGGACGGACTCACAGATACGCAGTATTTT,CASSPRDGLTDTQYF
.,TRBJ2-3,TRBV20-1,.,12,TGCAGTGGGGGCAGGGTACAAGATACGCAGTATTTT,CSGGRVQDTQYF
TRBD1,TRBJ1-2,TRBV7-2,.,16,TGTGCCAGCAGCTTGGGGACAGGGCTCACTAACTATGGCTACACCTTC,CASSLGTGLTNYGYTF
TRBD2,TRBJ2-1,TRBV20-1,.,17,TGCAGTGCTAGAGCGGGTACTAGCGGGAGGGCCGGGAATGAGCAGTTCTTC,CSARAGTSGRAGNEQFF
.,TRBJ1-6,TRBV7-9,few,12,TGTGCCAGCAGCCTGGCACCTTCACCCCTCCACTTT,CASSLAPSPLHF
.,TRBJ1-5,TRBV5-1,.,16,TGCGCCAGCAGCTTTCGAGGGGCCGAGAGCAATCAGCCCCAGCATTTT,CASSFRGAESNQPQHF
.,TRBJ2-2,TRBV15,few,17,TGTGCCACCAGCCGATTCGGGCGTGGGAGCAACACCGGGGAGCTGTTTTTT,CATSRFGRGSNTGELFF
.,TRBJ2-2,TRBV6-2/TRBV6-3,few,17,TGTGCCAGCACTACAAGCCTTAGGAGGGCGAACACCGGGGAGCTGTTTTTT,CASTTSLRRANTGELFF
.,TRBJ1-3,TRBV10-2,.,14,TGCGCCAGCATGAACAAGGGCTTGGGAAACACCATATATTTT,CASMNKGLGNTIYF
.,TRBJ2-7,TRBV28,.,13,TGTGCCAGCAGGGAGCGACACCCCTACGTGCAGTACTTC,CASRERHPYVQYF
TRBD2,TRBJ2-1,TRBV20-1,.,14,TGCAGTGCCCGAGCGGGAGGCCACTACAATGAGCAGTTCTTC,CSARAGGHYNEQFF
.,TRBJ2-1,TRBV29-1,.,10,TGCAGCGTTTATGGGTTAGAGCAGTTCTTC,CSVYGLEQFF
.,TRBJ2-5,TRBV21-1,few,18,.,CASSDYRCRVGQQETQYF
TRBD1,TRBJ2-7,TRBV25-1,.,15,TGTGCCAGCAGCCCCGGGACAGGGAGCTCCTACGAGCAGTACTTC,CASSPGTGSSYEQYF
TRBD1,TRBJ2-7,TRBV11-2,few,15,TGTGCCAGCAGCTACGAAGGGGGCGCGGGCCACGAGCAGTACTTC,CASSYEGGAGHEQYF
.,TRBJ2-5,TRBV7-3,few,14,TGTGCCAGCAGCTTAAGCCGGGACGGGGAGACCCAGTACTTC,CASSLSRDGETQYF
TRBD1,TRBJ1-6,TRBV7-2,few,18,TGTGCCAGCAGCTTAGTGACAGGGGGTAGCTCCTATAATTCACCCCTCCACTTT,CASSLVTGGSSYNSPLHF
.,TRBJ2-3,TRBV20-1,few,14,TGCAGTGCTAGAGACTTTTTTCCCAAGTATACGCAGTATTTT,CSARDFFPKYTQYF
TRBD2,TRBJ2-4,TRBV4-3,.,15,TGCGCCAGCAGCCAGGGACTAGGGGTCAAAAACATTCAGTACTTC,CASSQGLGVKNIQYF
.,TRBJ1-1,TRBV11-2,few,14,TGTGCCAGCACCTGGAGGGCCATGAACACTGAAGCTTTCTTT,CASTWRAMNTEAFF
.,TRBJ2-7,TRBV20-1,few,11,TGCAGTGCTAGAGATATAAAAGAAAGGAACTTC,CSARDIKERNF
.,TRBJ2-7,TRBV4-3,.,15,TGCGCCAGCAGCCAAGATCTGAGTTCGGGTGAAGAGCAGTACTTC,CASSQDLSSGEEQYF
.,TRBJ2-1,TRBV6-7,.,14,TGTGCCGGAAGACCAGGGGGGATCTACAATGAGCAGTTCTTC,CAGRPGGIYNEQFF
TRBD2,TRBJ2-3,TRBV6-5,few,15,TGTGCCAGCAGTTGGACTAGCGGGACCACAGATACGCAGTATTTT,CASSWTSGTTDTQYF
.,TRBJ2-3,TRBV20-1,few,15,TGCAGTGCTAGCCACCAGCGGATGTACACAGATACGCAGTATTTT,CSASHQRMYTDTQYF
TRBD1,TRBJ1-2,TRBV28,few,13,TGTGCCAGCAGCTCACAGGGGTACTATGGCTACACCTTC,CASSSQGYYGYTF
TRBD1,TRBJ1-1,TRBV19,few,15,TGTGCCAGTACTCTCCGAGGGACAGTTAACACTGAAGCTTTCTTT,CASTLRGTVNTEAFF
.,TRBJ2-7,TRBV7-8,few,14,TGTGCCAGCATCTCCAGCTTCCAATCCTACGAGCAGTACTTC,CASISSFQSYEQYF